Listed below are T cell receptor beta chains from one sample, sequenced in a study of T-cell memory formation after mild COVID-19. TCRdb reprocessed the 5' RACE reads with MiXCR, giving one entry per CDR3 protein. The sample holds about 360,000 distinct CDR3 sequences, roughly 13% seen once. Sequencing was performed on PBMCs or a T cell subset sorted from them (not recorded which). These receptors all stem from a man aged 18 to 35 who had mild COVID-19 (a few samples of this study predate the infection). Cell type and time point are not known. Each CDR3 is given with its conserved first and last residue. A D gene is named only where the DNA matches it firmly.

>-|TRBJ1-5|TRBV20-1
CSATQAEGNQPQHF
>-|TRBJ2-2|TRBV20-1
CSAPGQANTGELFF
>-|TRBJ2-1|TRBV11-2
CASSSRDAYNEQFF
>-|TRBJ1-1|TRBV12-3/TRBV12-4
CASTAGEARTEAFF
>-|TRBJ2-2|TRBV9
CASSVGGRRGYTGELFF
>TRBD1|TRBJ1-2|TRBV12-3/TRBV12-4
CASSLSPGQKNYGYTF
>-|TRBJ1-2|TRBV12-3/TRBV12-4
CASSSRLSYGYTF
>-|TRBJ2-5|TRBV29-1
CSVDPAGHETQYF
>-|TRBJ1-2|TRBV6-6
CASSPRTSRPYGYTF
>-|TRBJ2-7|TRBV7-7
CASSSWDGEQYF
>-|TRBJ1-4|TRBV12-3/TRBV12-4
CASSFGPLGEKLFF
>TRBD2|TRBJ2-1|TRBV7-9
CASSLGTSGGAYNEQFF
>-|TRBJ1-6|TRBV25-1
CASSEFGGIRSPLHF
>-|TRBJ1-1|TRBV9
CASSVPGEGEAFF
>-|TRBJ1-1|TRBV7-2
CASSSVGGSTEAFF
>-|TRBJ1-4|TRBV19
CASSLAGFNEKLFF
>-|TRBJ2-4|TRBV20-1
CSARDGGVDIQYF
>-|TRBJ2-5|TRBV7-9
CATNWDVEETQYF
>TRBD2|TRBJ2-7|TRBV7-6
CASSFGQRGDDYEQYF
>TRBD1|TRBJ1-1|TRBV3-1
CASSAGDRGYTEAFF
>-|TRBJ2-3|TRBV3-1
CASSQSRRYRVGTDTQYF
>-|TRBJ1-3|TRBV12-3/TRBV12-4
CASRRQVSSGNTIYF
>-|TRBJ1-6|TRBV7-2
CASSPQAGGYHSPLHF
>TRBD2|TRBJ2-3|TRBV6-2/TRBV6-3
CASIRGGRTDTQYF
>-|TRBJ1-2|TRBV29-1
CSVDRRGGINYGYTF
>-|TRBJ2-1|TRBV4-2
CASSQDREQFF
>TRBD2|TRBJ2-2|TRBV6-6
CASSYPMTSRIPESNTGELFF
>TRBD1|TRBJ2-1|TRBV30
CAWSVGTGVDNEQFF
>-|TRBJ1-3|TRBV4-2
CASSQEPPGTIYF
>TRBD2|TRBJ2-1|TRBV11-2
CASSLGLAGIGEQFF
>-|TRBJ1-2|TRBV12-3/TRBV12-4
CASSLRRGYGYTF
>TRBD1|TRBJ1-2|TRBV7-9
CASSRQGFFGYTF
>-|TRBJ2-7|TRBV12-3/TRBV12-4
CASSRTVYEQYF
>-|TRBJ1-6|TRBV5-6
CASSPVDRTLHF
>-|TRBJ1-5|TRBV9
CASSVRDGGQPQHF
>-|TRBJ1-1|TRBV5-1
CASSLSVAGGTEAFF
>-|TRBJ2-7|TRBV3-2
CASSGQYEQYF
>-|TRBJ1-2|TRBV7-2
CASSPDVGTGYTF
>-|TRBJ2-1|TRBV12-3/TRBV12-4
CASSFMRGSYNEQFF
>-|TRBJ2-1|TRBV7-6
CASSSRPSYNEQFF
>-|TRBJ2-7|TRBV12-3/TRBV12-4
CASTEGNPYEQYF
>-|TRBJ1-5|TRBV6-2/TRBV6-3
CASSYSPFSNQPQHF
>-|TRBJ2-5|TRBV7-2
CASSQGPEETQYF
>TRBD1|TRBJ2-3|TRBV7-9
CASRPEGAGNTQYF